This entry lists 15 T cell receptor beta chains sequenced from one sample in a study of blood T cells in healthy people across ages. The use of a sample-barcoded 5' primer and a J-beta primer mix characterized a second PCR of about 7 to 12 cycles. A single record per CDR3 protein comes from TCRdb applying MiXCR to the 5' RACE reads. This sample carries just over 1 million distinct CDR3 sequences, more than 35% of them seen once, and the ten largest clones take under 20%. Sequenced sample: blood. Receptors were obtained from a woman aged 55-75 years in good health.

V usage is TRBV12-3 or TRBV12-4 and J usage is TRBJ2-1, with D perhaps TRBD1 or TRBD2 (6 bases each). The J call could be wrong; TRBJ2-7 is a better fit for the DNA end. The CDR3 is 17 residues long. The DNA of the CDR3 is TGTGCCAGCAGTTTAAAGGGGGTCGGGAGATCCTACAATGAGCAGTACTTC. It codes for CASSLKGVGRSYNEQYF.

This clonotype was found a few times. The V gene is TRBV7-3, the J gene TRBJ2-1; TRBD1 matches at 10 bases. Germline-derived CDR1 and CDR2 are SGHTA and FQGTGA. V gave up 0 bases and J gave up 6 bases; unmatched junction bases: 5. The CDR3 loop spans 16 amino acids. The CDR3 loop reads CASSLTPGQGSNEQFF. CDR3 nucleotides: TGTGCCAGCAGCTTAACGCCGGGACAGGGGAGCAATGAGCAGTTCTTC.

This chain links TRBV9 with TRBJ2-3, with D tentatively TRBD1 (6 bases). Trimming removed 5 bases at V and 6 bases at J, with 19 bases between. Germline values: CDR1 SGDLS, CDR2 YYNGEE. CDR3 length: 15 amino acids. CDR3 nucleotide sequence: TGTGCCAGCAGTGCTTTGGGAGAGGGGGTCGATACGCAGTATTTT. It specifies CASSALGEGVDTQYF.

The V gene is TRBV7-2, the J gene TRBJ2-7, with 12 bases that match TRBD2. V was pared by 2 bases and J by 3 bases, with 23 bases of the junction left unmatched. CDR1 is SGHTA, CDR2 FQGNSA, per germline. CDR3 size: 22 residues. The CDR3 reads CASSLPRKQGAASGRAFYEQYF. Written as DNA, the CDR3 is TGTGCCAGCAGCTTACCGAGGAAACAGGGGGCCGCTAGCGGGAGGGCCTTCTACGAGCAGTACTTC.

This clonotype has a handful of counts. V and J are TRBV29-1 and TRBJ2-5; 7 nucleotides align to TRBD1. This CDR3 has 12 residues. The germline V gene has CDR1 SQVTM and CDR2 ANQGSEA. Trimming removed 7 bases from V and 4 bases from J; junction bases left unmatched: 6. CDR3 sequence reads: CSGGPGGETQYF. The DNA for the CDR3 is TGCAGCGGGGGTCCAGGGGGAGAGACCCAGTACTTC.

This rearrangement joins TRBV6-5 to TRBJ2-4; D call uncertain. V was trimmed by 10 bases and J by 7 bases, leaving 17 bases between them. The CDR3 extends over 13 amino acids. CDR1 and CDR2 (germline): MNHEY, SVGAGI. CDR3 loop: CATFPPVGNIQYF. Written as DNA, the CDR3 is TGTGCCACTTTTCCCCCCGTCGGGAACATTCAGTACTTC.

This chain links TRBV10-3 with TRBJ2-2; 9 bases agree with TRBD1. CDR1 ENHRY and CDR2 SYGVKD come from the germline V gene. The CDR3 spans 18 residues. With V trimmed by 6 bases and J by 2 bases, 13 bases remained unmatched. CDR3 in amino acids: CAISTQPPGQGNTGELFF. CDR3 coding DNA: TGTGCCATCAGCACACAACCCCCGGGACAGGGAAACACCGGGGAGCTGTTTTTT.

The chain combines TRBV5-1 with TRBJ2-1; 7 bases map to TRBD2. The CDR3 is 15 amino acids. The V and J ends lost 7 bases and 9 bases, in that order; junction bases with no gene match: 16. Germline V gene sequence: CDR1 SGHRS, CDR2 YFSETQ. CDR3: CASGEAGLKLSEQFF. The CDR3 bases are TGCGCCAGCGGGGAAGCGGGACTGAAGCTGAGTGAGCAGTTCTTC.

The chain joins TRBV7-8 to TRBJ1-4; weak D call: TRBD1 (5 bases). V gave up 1 base and J gave up 6 bases, with 12 bases separating them. This CDR3 contains 15 residues. Germline lookup yields CDR1 SGHVS and CDR2 FQNEAQ. CDR3 bases: TGTGCCAGCAGCTTAGTTGGCAGGGAGGATGAAAAACTGTTTTTT. This sequence encodes CASSLVGREDEKLFF.

The CDR3 loop is CASSQIPGTSGSHEQYF. CDR3 sequence (DNA): TGTGCCAGCAGCCAAATTCCCGGGACTAGCGGGAGCCACGAGCAGTACTTC. The chain recombines TRBV7-9 with TRBJ2-7; 14 nucleotides line up with TRBD2. V shed 5 bases, J shed 5 bases, and the junction held 11 bases outside the gene matches. There are 17 residues in the CDR3. The V gene's germline CDR1 is SEHNR and CDR2 FQNEAQ (reference sequence). Filled out from reference TRBV7-9 and TRBJ2-7, the complete variable domain reads DTGVSQNPRHKITKRGQNVTFRCDPISEHNRLYWYRQTLGQGPEFLTYFQNEAQLEKSRLLSDRFSAERPKGSFSTLEIQRTEQGDSAMYLCASSQIPGTSGSHEQYFGPGTRLTVT.

The chain recombines TRBV2 with TRBJ1-2; D gene unclear. CDR1 and CDR2 from the germline V gene are SNHLY and FYNNEI. Trimming pared 3 bases from V and 8 bases from J, leaving 16 bases between. The CDR3 spans 14 residues. CDR3 sequence (DNA): TGTGCCAGCAGTGAGGTTGACTCTACGGGCGGCTACACCTTC. Encoded protein: CASSEVDSTGGYTF.

The chain is built from TRBV10-3 and TRBJ2-7, with 7 bases matching TRBD1. This CDR3 has 16 residues. Germline-derived CDR1 and CDR2 are ENHRY and SYGVKD. Trimming removed 3 bases from V and 1 base from J; junction bases left unmatched: 9. The CDR3 loop is CAISDPTGRTSYEQYF. The CDR3 region has the DNA TGTGCCATCAGTGACCCGACAGGGCGAACTTCCTACGAGCAGTACTTC.

The J gene is TRBJ2-3, the V gene TRBV7-8; D call uncertain. Germline V CDR1 and CDR2: SGHVS, FQNEAQ. V lost 1 base and J 1 base, leaving 12 bases between the germline ends. This CDR3 region has 16 residues. The CDR3 spells CASSLVFFSGTDTQYF. The CDR3 DNA is TGTGCCAGCAGCTTAGTGTTCTTCAGCGGCACAGATACGCAGTATTTT.

The chain joins TRBV7-3 to TRBJ2-1, with D perhaps TRBD2 (6 bases). Deletions cut 8 bases from V and 1 base from J, with 12 bases between. Germline V gene sequence: CDR1 SGHTA, CDR2 FQGTGA. The CDR3 runs 14 residues. The CDR3 sequence: CASGDGGSYNEQFF. In DNA, the CDR3 is TGTGCCAGCGGTGACGGGGGTTCCTACAATGAGCAGTTCTTC. The full variable domain, its missing parts supplied by reference TRBV7-3 and TRBJ2-1, is GAGVSQTPSNKVTEKGKYVELRCDPISGHTALYWYRQSLGQGPEFLIYFQGTGAADDSGLPNDRFFAVRPEGSVSTLKIQRTERGDSAVYLCASGDGGSYNEQFFGPGTRLTVL.

This rearrangement joins TRBV6-5 to TRBJ2-7, with D perhaps assigned TRBD1 or TRBD2 (5 bases each). V lost 4 bases, J lost 2 bases, and 18 bases lay in between. This CDR3 spans 16 amino acids. Germline CDR1 and CDR2: MNHEY and SVGAGI. CDR3 in amino acids: CASSLTGQKKTYEQYF. Written as DNA, the CDR3 is TGTGCCAGCAGTTTGACGGGGCAAAAGAAAACCTACGAGCAGTACTTC.